Each of the 4 T cell receptor beta chains below was sequenced from the same sample in a study of cytomegalovirus exposure and HLA in healthy donors. The primer mix had 60 Vbeta and 13 Jbeta primers. Clones were sequenced by immunoSEQ multiplex PCR, and TCRdb holds only the in-frame ones, with some missing. Of 150,000 to 200,000 clones detected, approximately 79% appear once; the ten largest clones hold more than 13%. Sequencing used PBMCs. The origin of the receptors is a man aged 50-59 years in good health and CMV-seropositive.

V and J are TRBV28 and TRBJ2-7, with 8 bases fitting TRBD1. V was pared by 2 bases and J by 2 bases, with 8 bases of the junction left unmatched. The germline gives CDR1 MDHEN, CDR2 SYDVKM. The CDR3 is 16 amino acids. Here the CDR3 reads CASSLDRTGSTYEQYV. Here the CDR3 DNA reads TGTGCCAGCAGTTTAGACCGGACAGGGAGTACCTACGAGCAGTACGTC.

The V call is TRBV6-6, the J call TRBJ1-2, with 9 bases that match TRBD1. This CDR3 has 15 residues. Trimming removed 2 bases from V and 3 bases from J; junction bases left unmatched: 4. Per the germline V gene, CDR1 is MNHNY and CDR2 is SVGAGI (reference sequence). The CDR3 reads CASSYARTGDYGYTF. The CDR3 nucleotides are TGTGCCAGCAGTTACGCCAGGACAGGGGACTATGGCTACACCTTC.

As concerns this clone: Its ends do not fully match the called genes, so a read error is possible. The CDR3 loop reads CASSLRGTETDF. CDR3 DNA: TGTGCCAGCAGTTTAAGGGGGACAGAGACAGACTTC. This chain joins TRBV28 and TRBJ1-2; 7 bases agree with TRBD1. CDR1 is MDHEN and CDR2 is SYDVKM in the germline V gene. CDR3 size: 12 residues.

This clone has a handful of counts. The rearrangement links TRBV6-6 to TRBJ2-7; 9 positions match TRBD1. V gave up 4 bases and J gave up 5 bases; unmatched junction bases: 6. From germline, CDR1 is MNHNY and CDR2 SVGAGI (reference sequence). This CDR3 has 14 amino acids. The CDR3 spells CASSFGTGSNEQYF. In DNA, the CDR3 is TGTGCCAGCAGTTTCGGGACAGGGAGCAACGAGCAGTACTTC.